Reported below is one TCR beta chain. What it binds is unknown. PCR involved 60 Vbeta and 13 Jbeta primers. Repertoires were generated with immunoSEQ multiplex PCR, while TCRdb's copy carries only in-frame clones and drops some. This table has approximately 200,000 clones, 83% appearing once. Unmatched junction bases numbered 8, after V lost 4 bases and J lost 5 bases. Per germline, CDR1 SGHDT and CDR2 YYEEEE. This CDR3 has 15 residues. These data are taken from a study of cytomegalovirus exposure and HLA in healthy donors. Notes on the study in general: Reportedly, diagnosis of cytomegalovirus status by the classifier showed high specificity and sensitivity.

Sequenced material: PBMCs. The origin of this receptor is a girl aged 5 to 17 in good health and CMV-seronegative. The gene calls are TRBV5-6 and TRBJ2-1; 8 bases align to TRBD2. The chain's CDR3 is CASSVRLAIHNEQFF. The CDR3 nucleotides read TGTGCCAGCAGCGTCCGACTAGCGATCCACAATGAGCAGTTCTTC.